The 5 T cell receptor beta chains below all came from one sample that was sequenced in a study of cytomegalovirus exposure and HLA in healthy donors. The PCR had 60 Vbeta and 13 Jbeta primers. TCRdb's copy holds only in-frame clones and misses some; the assay was immunoSEQ multiplex PCR. The data show 150,000 or so clones, less than 90% seen once. The sample consisted of PBMCs. The receptors here all came from a boy aged 2 to 10 in good health and CMV-seronegative.

V usage is TRBV21-1 and J usage is TRBJ2-2; the table's D call, TRBD1, was not checked against the DNA. TRBV21-1 corresponds to a pseudogene. The CDR3 consists of 20 residues. Written as DNA, the CDR3 is TGTGCCAGCAGCAGCCAGACAGGGGGCTCTCAAACTAAGAACACCGGGGAGCTGTTTTTT. Translation gives CASSSQTGGSQTKNTGELFF.

J is TRBJ1-1 and V is TRBV28; D unresolved. Trimming stripped 4 bases from V and 3 bases from J, with 6 bases between. The CDR3 has 12 residues. The germline V gene encodes CDR1 MDHEN and CDR2 SYDVKM. The CDR3 sequence: CASSSPDTEAFF. As DNA, the CDR3 is TGTGCCAGCAGTTCCCCGGACACTGAAGCTTTCTTT.

V and J are TRBV5-4 and TRBJ1-1; possibly TRBD1 for D (5 bases). The length of the CDR3 is 14 residues. The V end lost 3 bases, the J end lost 5 bases, and 14 bases lay between the germline ends. CDR1 and CDR2 (germline): SGHNT, YYREEE (reference sequence). The CDR3 reads CASSYSGEGTEAFF. As DNA, the CDR3 is TGTGCCAGCAGCTACTCGGGGGAGGGGACTGAAGCTTTCTTT.

DNA of the CDR3: TGTGCCAGCAGCTCAACCCGGGACAGCGCAACTAATGAAAAACTGTTTTTT. Protein sequence: CASSSTRDSATNEKLFF. V and J are TRBV7-9 and TRBJ1-4, with 7 bases identical to TRBD1. Germline lookup yields CDR1 SEHNR and CDR2 FQNEAQ (reference sequence). With V trimmed by 4 bases and J by 0 bases, 8 bases remained unmatched. The CDR3 length is 17 residues.

This clone has a single count. The chain employs TRBV27 and TRBJ1-5, with no clear D. The V end was cut by 3 bases, the J end by 7 bases, with 13 bases between. This CDR3 is 14 amino acids long. Germline lookup yields CDR1 MNHEY and CDR2 SMNVEV (reference sequence). The CDR3 sequence is CASSFSSGGQPQHF. CDR3 nucleotides: TGTGCCAGCAGTTTCAGTTCCGGAGGGCAGCCCCAGCATTTT.